What follows are 30 T cell receptor beta chains derived from one specimen sequenced in a study of T cells after yellow fever vaccination. TCRdb used MiXCR to reprocess the 5' RACE reads, holding one entry per CDR3 protein. The table records about 340,000 distinct CDR3 sequences, approximately 13% of them present only once. The sequences come from CD4+ T cells sorted from PBMCs, collected 15 days after the yellow fever booster vaccination. These receptors were collected from a man aged 18 to 35 who received the YFV17D yellow fever vaccine.

The chain recombines TRBV4-1 with TRBJ2-3; D gene uncertain. The CDR3 spans 12 residues. Trimming removed 2 bases from V and 8 bases from J, with 8 bases in between. Germline V gene sequence: CDR1 MGHRA, CDR2 YSYEKL. For the CDR3, the DNA is TGCGCCAGCAGCCAAATTGGAGTTACGCAGTATTTT. This gives the protein CASSQIGVTQYF.

The V gene is TRBV6-2 or TRBV6-3, the J gene TRBJ1-3, with 7 bases matching TRBD1. Germline values: CDR1 MNHEY, CDR2 SVGEGT. The CDR3 extends over 14 amino acids. V gave up 8 bases and J gave up 2 bases; unmatched junction bases: 6. Here the CDR3 DNA reads TGTGCCAGCCGTGGAGGGGGCACTGGAAACACCATATATTTT. Translating it yields CASRGGGTGNTIYF.

The chain joins TRBV18 to TRBJ2-5; 9 nucleotides align to TRBD1. Unmatched junction bases numbered 4, after V lost 3 bases and J lost 5 bases. CDR1 is KGHSH and CDR2 is LQKENI in the germline V gene. The CDR3 is 14 residues long. Here the CDR3 DNA reads TGTGCCAGCTCACCCAAGGACAGGGGTGAGACCCAGTACTTC. This sequence encodes CASSPKDRGETQYF.

The V gene is TRBV5-1, the J gene TRBJ1-1, with no clear D. CDR1 SGHRS and CDR2 YFSETQ come from the germline V gene. Deletions cut 4 bases from V and 2 bases from J, with 15 bases between. The CDR3 covers 15 residues. In DNA, the CDR3 is TGCGCCAGCAGCGACATGGACGTAAGAAACACTGAAGCTTTCTTT. As protein: CASSDMDVRNTEAFF.

The sample holds a few counts of this clonotype. The chain links TRBV5-6 to TRBJ2-5, with 8 bases fitting TRBD2. CDR3 length: 17 residues. J gave up 2 bases and V 2 bases, and 11 bases lay outside the gene matches. CDR1 and CDR2 (germline): SGHDT, YYEEEE. This CDR3 is CASSFPGSGRVQETQYF. CDR3 in DNA: TGTGCCAGCAGCTTCCCTGGGAGCGGGAGAGTTCAAGAGACCCAGTACTTC.

This clonotype was seen only a few times. The chain links TRBV20-1 to TRBJ2-5, with a weak D call TRBD2 (6 bases). Germline CDR1 DFQATT, CDR2 SNEGSKA (reference sequence). This CDR3 region has 13 residues. The CDR3 sequence is CSLGRDLQETQYF. CDR3 DNA: TGCAGCTTGGGGCGGGATCTCCAAGAGACCCAGTACTTC.

Ten or more counts support this clonotype. The rearrangement uses TRBV11-2 and TRBJ2-5; 7 bases line up with TRBD1. The CDR3 contains 15 residues. Germline CDR1 and CDR2: SGHAT and FQNNGV. Unmatched junction bases numbered 10, after V lost 0 bases and J lost 9 bases. The CDR3, as DNA: TGTGCCAGCAGCTTAGATAGACAGGGCCCGCAGCCCCAGTACTTC. This gives the protein CASSLDRQGPQPQYF.

This clonotype was observed a few times. The chain combines TRBV12-3 or TRBV12-4 with TRBJ1-1, with 7 bases fitting TRBD1. The CDR3 extends over 14 amino acids. Trimming at V came to 3 bases and at J to 7 bases, leaving 8 bases not matched to a gene. The CDR3 reads CASSFGTGALEAFF. The DNA for the CDR3 is TGTGCCAGCAGTTTCGGCACAGGGGCCCTTGAAGCTTTCTTT.

The V call is TRBV19, the J call TRBJ1-5; no definite D call. Trimming took off 5 bases at V and 5 bases at J, with 10 bases between the two ends. Germline loops: CDR1 LNHDA, CDR2 SQIVND (reference sequence). The CDR3 sequence is 13 residues long. CDR3 residues: CASSSTDYQPQHF. CDR3 nucleotide sequence: TGTGCCAGTAGTTCCACTGATTATCAGCCCCAGCATTTT.

There are a few counts of this clonotype. The chain links TRBV7-9 to TRBJ2-2; D gene uncertain. The CDR3 consists of 13 residues. Between the trimmed V and J ends, which lost 5 bases and 7 bases, there was a span of 11 bases. Germline values: CDR1 SEHNR, CDR2 FQNEAQ (reference sequence). The DNA of the CDR3 is TGTGCCAGCAGCCCCTACCTCGGCGGGGAGCTGTTTTTT. Its protein product is CASSPYLGGELFF.

The V and J genes are TRBV19 and TRBJ1-4, with a tentative D call TRBD1 (6 bases). Germline CDR1 is LNHDA and CDR2 is SQIVND (reference sequence). The CDR3 contains 14 residues. Trimming pared 10 bases from V and 7 bases from J, leaving 19 bases between. CDR3 nucleotides: TGTGCCACCGCGCCGGGGGGCCAGATTGAAAAACTGTTTTTT. Translating it yields CATAPGGQIEKLFF.

V usage is TRBV12-3 or TRBV12-4 and J usage is TRBJ1-1; 7 bases align to TRBD1. Unmatched junction bases numbered 10, after V lost 6 bases and J lost 3 bases. The CDR3 is made up of 15 amino acids. The CDR3 spells CASRAADRVDTEAFF. The CDR3 nucleotides read TGTGCCAGCAGAGCCGCAGACAGGGTGGACACTGAAGCTTTCTTT.

This clonotype came up a few times. This chain joins TRBV27 and TRBJ1-2, with D tentatively TRBD1 (5 bases). Between the trimmed V and J ends, which lost 8 bases and 9 bases, there was a span of 13 bases. Germline V gives CDR1 MNHEY, CDR2 SMNVEV (reference sequence). The CDR3 is 11 amino acids. CDR3 nucleotide sequence: TGTGCCAGCGGGAGGGGAAATCGCTACACCTTC. This gives the protein CASGRGNRYTF.

In its sample, this clonotype was seen a few times. The chain combines TRBV25-1 with TRBJ1-4, with D tentatively TRBD1 (6 bases). The germline V gene has CDR1 MGHDK and CDR2 SYGVNS. Between the trimmed V and J ends, which lost 6 bases and 7 bases, there was a span of 9 bases. This CDR3 region has 12 residues. CDR3 protein: CASRLGAEKLFF. The DNA of the CDR3 is TGTGCCAGCAGACTGGGGGCTGAAAAACTGTTTTTT.

In its sample, this clonotype was seen a few times. This rearrangement joins TRBV5-1 to TRBJ1-2; a possible D gene is TRBD1 (5 bases). CDR1 and CDR2 (germline): SGHRS, YFSETQ. The V gene lost 0 bases and the J gene lost 7 bases, with 10 bases spanning the gap. The CDR3 is made up of 13 amino acids. The CDR3 DNA reads as TGCGCCAGCAGCTTGGCGGGGACTGGTGGCTACACCTTC. It encodes CASSLAGTGGYTF.

The chain has TRBV11-2 and TRBJ2-5; 9 bases are a match to TRBD1. This CDR3 is built from 14 residues. After removal of 5 bases from V and 7 bases from J, the junction contained 8 bases not matched to a gene. CDR1 and CDR2 from the germline V gene are SGHAT and FQNNGV. As DNA, the CDR3 is TGTGCCAGCAGCGACAGGGGGGCGTTCGTGACCCAGTACTTC. Protein: CASSDRGAFVTQYF.

V is TRBV28 and J is TRBJ1-2; 8 nucleotides line up with TRBD1. Germline values: CDR1 MDHEN, CDR2 SYDVKM. The CDR3 is made up of 12 amino acids. V lost 10 bases and J lost 8; bases outside the gene matches: 9. The CDR3 bases are TGTGCCACCTATCGGACAGGGAGGGGCTACACCTTC. Amino acid sequence: CATYRTGRGYTF.

CDR3 in amino acids: CASSSRTGTHEQYV. DNA for the CDR3: TGTGCCAGCAGCTCGAGGACAGGGACCCACGAGCAGTACGTC. The chain has TRBV7-9 and TRBJ2-7, with 8 bases that match TRBD1. The V segment lost 4 bases and the J segment 5 bases; nucleotides outside the gene matches: 7. The CDR3 contains 14 residues. Germline CDR1 and CDR2: SEHNR and FQNEAQ (reference sequence).

This chain joins TRBV5-1 and TRBJ2-2; no definite D call. V lost 0 bases and J lost 0, with 6 bases in between. CDR3 length equals 15 residues. From germline, CDR1 is SGHRS and CDR2 YFSETQ. CDR3 amino acids: CASSLGATNTGELFF. In DNA form, the CDR3 reads TGCGCCAGCAGCTTGGGGGCTACGAACACCGGGGAGCTGTTTTTT. The whole variable domain, filled in from reference TRBV5-1 and TRBJ2-2, reads KAGVTQTPRYLIKTRGQQVTLSCSPISGHRSVSWYQQTPGQGLQFLFEYFSETQRNKGNFPGRFSGRQFSNSRSEMNVSTLELGDSALYLCASSLGATNTGELFFGEGSRLTVL.

The chain joins TRBV7-9 to TRBJ2-7; TRBD2 matches at 15 bases. Germline V gene lookup returns CDR1 SEHNR and CDR2 FQNEAQ (reference sequence). The V segment lost 5 bases and the J segment 0 bases; nucleotides outside the gene matches: 5. The length of the CDR3 is 17 residues. The CDR3 sequence: CASSPGTSGGSSYEQYF. Written as DNA, the CDR3 is TGTGCCAGCAGCCCAGGGACTAGCGGGGGGAGCTCCTACGAGCAGTACTTC.

This clonotype was counted many times. The gene calls are TRBV5-1 and TRBJ2-2; maybe TRBD2 (5 bases). With 2 bases removed from V and 6 bases from J, the gap between germline ends came to 17 bases. This CDR3 contains 16 residues. The germline V gene encodes CDR1 SGHRS and CDR2 YFSETQ. In nucleotides, the CDR3 is TGCGCCAGCAGCTTAGCGGCATCGGGGAATGCCGGGGAGCTGTTTTTT. Translation: CASSLAASGNAGELFF.

There are a few counts of this clonotype. The rearrangement joins TRBV27 to TRBJ1-4; 10 bases fit TRBD1. Germline V gives CDR1 MNHEY, CDR2 SMNVEV (reference sequence). The CDR3 spans 15 residues. With 3 bases clipped from V and 8 bases from J, the junction kept 6 bases outside the gene matches. CDR3 protein: CASSFGGTGDEKLFF. Written as DNA, the CDR3 is TGTGCCAGCAGTTTTGGCGGGACAGGGGACGAAAAACTGTTTTTT.

The chain has TRBV5-1 and TRBJ2-7; D is perhaps TRBD2 (5 bases). The length of the CDR3 is 15 residues. Trimming stripped 0 bases from V and 0 bases from J, with 10 bases between. The germline V gene has CDR1 SGHRS and CDR2 YFSETQ. CDR3 in DNA: TGCGCCAGCAGCTTGGATCCGGGAACCTCCTACGAGCAGTACGTC. It encodes CASSLDPGTSYEQYV.

This clonotype was observed a few times. This chain joins TRBV7-2 and TRBJ2-4, with 9 bases that match TRBD1. The CDR3 spans 14 residues. Germline V CDR1 and CDR2: SGHTA, FQGNSA. Unmatched junction bases numbered 6, after V lost 4 bases and J lost 8 bases. As DNA, the CDR3 is TGTGCCAGCAGCTCGCCGGGACAGGGAGACATTCAGTACTTC. Residues: CASSSPGQGDIQYF.

The V call is TRBV5-1, the J call TRBJ2-7, with D possibly TRBD1 on 6 matching bases. Germline V gene data show CDR1 as SGHRS and CDR2 as YFSETQ. The CDR3 loop spans 15 amino acids. V lost 1 base, J lost 2 bases, and 13 bases lay in between. The CDR3 here is CASSLWQGTTYEQYF. In DNA, the CDR3 is TGCGCCAGCAGCTTGTGGCAGGGGACAACCTACGAGCAGTACTTC.

This clonotype was picked up many times. The chain couples TRBV4-2 to TRBJ2-2, with a possible D match to TRBD2 (5 bases). Germline V CDR1 and CDR2: LGHNA, YNFKEQ. CDR3 size: 17 residues. V was cut by 6 bases and J by 1 base, with 18 bases left in between. CDR3 nucleotides: TGTGCCAGCAGTACGAGGGTTAGCGATGAGAACACCGGGGAGCTGTTTTTT. Translated: CASSTRVSDENTGELFF.

This clonotype was detected only a few times. The rearrangement joins TRBV10-3 to TRBJ1-3; a weak D match, TRBD1 (6 bases). V dropped 0 bases and J dropped 4 bases, with 7 bases sitting between them. The germline CDR1 and CDR2 sequences are ENHRY and SYGVKD. The CDR3 has 14 amino acids. The CDR3 here is CAISESTGGNTIYF. In nucleotides, the CDR3 is TGTGCCATCAGTGAGTCGACAGGAGGAAACACCATATATTTT.

This clonotype came up many times. V usage is TRBV15 and J usage is TRBJ1-5, with D possibly being TRBD1 (5 bases). This CDR3 region has 13 residues. CDR1 and CDR2 (germline): LNHNV, YYDKDF (reference sequence). The V end was cut by 3 bases, the J end by 7 bases, with 10 bases between. The CDR3 coding sequence is TGTGCCACCAGCAGGGGGGGGATCCAGCCCCAGCATTTT. Protein sequence: CATSRGGIQPQHF.

This clonotype has at least ten counts. CDR3 sequence reads: CAWSVGLAGSRETQYF. The DNA for the CDR3 is TGTGCCTGGAGTGTAGGACTAGCGGGGTCTCGAGAGACCCAGTACTTC. The chain joins TRBV30 to TRBJ2-5; 12 bases line up with TRBD2. V lost 0 bases to trimming and J lost 4 bases; unmatched junction nucleotides: 6. The CDR3 is 16 amino acids. CDR1 and CDR2 from the germline V gene are GTSNPN and SVGIG (reference sequence).

In its sample, this clonotype was seen many times. The chain employs TRBV10-3 and TRBJ1-1; D not resolved. Between the trimmed V and J ends, which lost 8 bases and 6 bases, there was a span of 13 bases. This CDR3 spans 12 amino acids. Per the germline V gene, CDR1 is ENHRY and CDR2 is SYGVKD. CDR3 in amino acids: CAIQTDGSEAFF. As DNA, the CDR3 is TGTGCCATCCAGACGGATGGGTCTGAAGCTTTCTTT.